The rows below give T cell receptor beta chains drawn from one sample of a study of T cells in Graves' hyperthyroidism and ophthalmopathy. TCRdb processed the multiplex PCR reads anew with MiXCR; each CDR3 protein has one entry. The sample lists a few hundred thousand distinct CDR3 sequences, 18% occurring once. The sequenced material came from blood. The receptor source for this set is a man between 18 and 29 years old with Graves' ophthalmopathy. CDR3s include the opening cysteine and the closing phenylalanine or tryptophan. D genes are given only for firm matches. Only part of the rows carry a size: once, few, many, or a class if the clone is expanded.

size	D	V	J	CDR3	DNA
many	.	TRBV20-1	TRBJ2-3	CSALPPGEGADTQYF	TGCAGTGCTCTCCCGCCAGGCGAGGGCGCGGATACGCAGTATTTT
.	TRBD1	TRBV7-2	TRBJ1-5	CASSKRQGRQPQHF	TGTGCCAGCAGCAAAAGACAGGGAAGGCAGCCCCAGCATTTT
.	TRBD1	TRBV9	TRBJ2-7	CASSVGGTGIYEQYF	TGTGCCAGCAGCGTAGGCGGGACAGGGATCTACGAGCAGTACTTC
.	.	TRBV27	TRBJ1-2	CASSFNSGAQGCTF	TGTGCCAGCAGTTTTAATTCCGGGGCCCAGGGGTGCACCTTC
many	.	TRBV18	TRBJ1-4	CASSATAPNEKLFF	TGTGCCAGCTCAGCGACGGCGCCAAATGAAAAACTGTTTTTT
.	TRBD1	TRBV29-1	TRBJ2-5	CSVEGQEAPQETQYF	TGCAGCGTGGAGGGACAGGAAGCCCCCCAAGAGACCCAGTACTTC
many	.	TRBV11-2	TRBJ2-4	CASSHELQGAKNIQYF	TGTGCCAGCAGCCATGAGCTTCAGGGGGCCAAAAACATTCAGTACTTC
.	.	TRBV13	TRBJ2-7	CASSTEHRDKNSYEQYF	TGTGCCAGCAGCACAGAACACCGGGACAAGAACTCCTACGAGCAGTACTTC
few	.	TRBV10-3	TRBJ1-6	CAISEPSSPLHF	TGTGCCATCAGTGAGCCCTCCTCACCCCTCCACTTT
many	.	TRBV11-2	TRBJ2-1	CASSLGAVISYNEQFF	TGTGCCAGCAGCTTGGGTGCGGTGATCTCCTACAATGAGCAGTTCTTC
few	TRBD2	TRBV7-8	TRBJ2-7	CASSWTPGRGEIYEQYF	TGTGCCAGCAGCTGGACCCCGGGGCGGGGGGAGATTTACGAGCAGTACTTC
.	.	TRBV7-9	TRBJ2-4	CASSLELSLAKNIQYF	TGTGCCAGCAGCTTAGAGCTCAGTCTAGCCAAAAACATTCAGTACTTC
many	TRBD1	TRBV14	TRBJ2-7	CASSDRDRQVYEQYF	TGTGCCAGCAGCGACAGGGACAGGCAGGTCTACGAGCAGTACTTC
.	.	TRBV20-1	TRBJ2-3	CSPSGLVADTQYF	TGCAGTCCTTCGGGACTCGTGGCAGATACGCAGTATTTT
.	.	TRBV20-1	TRBJ1-1	CSVEGRAGGNTEAFF	TGCAGCGTTGAAGGACGGGCGGGGGGGAACACTGAAGCTTTCTTT
many	TRBD1	TRBV2	TRBJ2-7	CASRSTGISYEQYF	TGTGCCAGCAGGTCGACAGGGATCTCCTACGAGCAGTACTTC
few	.	TRBV27	TRBJ1-2	CASSLSQGTYGYTF	TGTGCCAGCAGTTTAAGTCAGGGGACGTATGGCTACACCTTC
.	.	TRBV11-1	TRBJ2-3	CASSSGPGAADTQYF	TGTGCCAGCAGCTCCGGACCCGGTGCCGCAGATACGCAGTATTTT
.	TRBD2	TRBV19	TRBJ2-1	CASTPASGGGNEQFF	TGTGCCAGTACCCCGGCTAGCGGGGGAGGCAATGAGCAGTTCTTC
few	.	TRBV19	TRBJ2-7	CASSMGSYEQYF	TGTGCCAGTAGTATGGGTAGCTACGAGCAGTACTTC
many	TRBD2	TRBV20-1	TRBJ2-5	CSARVIAGNTQYF	TGCAGTGCTAGAGTAATAGCGGGAAATACCCAGTACTTC
many	.	TRBV28	TRBJ1-2	CASSIAPGGEGYTF	TGTGCCAGCAGCATTGCTCCCGGAGGAGAGGGCTACACCTTC
few	.	TRBV6-1	TRBJ1-6	CASSYAENSPLHF	TGTGCCAGCAGTTATGCCGAAAATTCACCCCTCCACTTT
.	TRBD2	TRBV3-1	TRBJ2-1	CASSQGATSGGDNEQFF	TGTGCCAGCAGCCAGGGAGCGACTAGCGGGGGTGACAATGAGCAGTTCTTC
many	TRBD1	TRBV6-1	TRBJ1-2	CASSETGGYGYTF	TGTGCCAGCAGTGAGACAGGGGGCTATGGCTACACCTTC
many	.	TRBV24-1	TRBJ2-2	CATSDATGLLYTGELFF	TGTGCCACCAGTGATGCCACAGGGCTTTTATACACCGGGGAGCTGTTTTTT
.	TRBD1	TRBV19	TRBJ2-7	CASGTGGAGYEQYF	TGTGCCAGTGGTACAGGGGGCGCGGGATACGAGCAGTACTTC
many	.	TRBV27	TRBJ1-6	CASSLQHLSSPLHF	TGTGCCAGCAGTTTACAGCACCTTTCTTCACCCCTCCACTTT
many	.	TRBV12-3/TRBV12-4	TRBJ1-5	CASSSGWEQPQHF	TGTGCCAGCAGTTCAGGGTGGGAGCAGCCCCAGCATTTT
many	TRBD1	TRBV6-4	TRBJ1-2	CASAPTGTDYGYTF	TGTGCCAGCGCCCCGACAGGGACCGACTATGGCTACACCTTC
many	.	TRBV2	TRBJ1-5	CASSEGRQLPQHF	TGTGCCAGCAGTGAAGGAAGACAACTTCCCCAGCATTTT
.	TRBD1	TRBV24-1	TRBJ1-4	CATGTGLVGLEKLFF	TGTGCCACCGGGACAGGGTTAGTGGGGCTTGAAAAACTGTTTTTT
many	.	TRBV28	TRBJ1-5	CASDDLSGNQPQHF	TGTGCCAGCGACGATCTTAGTGGCAATCAGCCCCAGCATTTT